A selection of T cell receptor beta chains follows, all from one sample in a study of cytomegalovirus exposure and HLA in healthy donors. TCRdb's copy holds only in-frame clones and misses some; the assay was immunoSEQ multiplex PCR. The table records some 130,000 clones, roughly 84% of them present only once. Source material: PBMCs. These TCRs come from a boy between 10 and 17 years old in good health and CMV-seronegative. Each CDR3 is given with its conserved first and last residue. The order of the fields is CDR3 protein, J gene, CDR3 length, V gene.

CASSATTTRGPYDQPQHF,TRBJ1-5,18,TRBV19
CASTPGGYGYTF,TRBJ1-2,12,TRBV7-9
CASSPGQGGGETQYF,TRBJ2-5,15,TRBV7-3
CSEQGDTGELFF,TRBJ2-2,12,TRBV29-1
CASSQALAGSYNEQFF,TRBJ2-1,16,TRBV4-3
CASIGTLTYEQYF,TRBJ2-7,13,TRBV2
CASSRVSGGNTIYF,TRBJ1-3,14,TRBV5-1
CASTGRGTRSSSGNTIYF,TRBJ1-3,18,TRBV6-8
CASSPMTSGRTDTQYF,TRBJ2-3,16,TRBV7-9
CASSRDRATSYEQYF,TRBJ2-7,15,TRBV5-1
CASSEGSSGNTIYF,TRBJ1-3,14,TRBV6-1
CASSPSPGAEAFF,TRBJ1-1,13,TRBV7-9
CASSLEMRGITYEQYF,TRBJ2-7,16,TRBV5-5
CASHRSGWPQHF,TRBJ1-5,12,TRBV6-6
CASSYSIRSPEGYPF,TRBJ1-2,15,TRBV6-5
CASSPHFRWNTEAFF,TRBJ1-1,15,TRBV9
CASSSQGDGYTF,TRBJ1-2,12,TRBV5-4
CASSQTSSSYEQYF,TRBJ2-7,14,TRBV4-3
CASSSRQGMTNYGYTF,TRBJ1-2,16,TRBV5-6
CASSQTGTAYGYTF,TRBJ1-2,14,TRBV7-2
CASSAYRGLFYEQYF,TRBJ2-7,15,TRBV7-2
CASSLVTAPGTDTQYF,TRBJ2-3,16,TRBV27
CASRVDRGRGTDTQYF,TRBJ2-3,16,TRBV2
CASSFWTGDEEQFF,TRBJ2-1,14,TRBV5-1
CAIGTGNTEAFF,TRBJ1-1,12,TRBV10-3
CASSLGLAGVQETQYF,TRBJ2-5,16,TRBV5-1
CASSQGSGGTFQETQYF,TRBJ2-5,17,TRBV4-1
CASSLESTQVTDTQYF,TRBJ2-3,16,TRBV5-1
CASSSTGGYGYTF,TRBJ1-2,13,TRBV5-4
CASRERDEQYF,TRBJ2-7,11,TRBV6-5
CASNPSGVYNEQFF,TRBJ2-1,14,TRBV6-1
CASKDRGHNEQFF,TRBJ2-1,13,TRBV4-1
CASSVAGQGAMNTQYF,TRBJ2-3,16,TRBV9
CASSLGISRARNTGELFF,TRBJ2-2,18,TRBV7-9
CASRDSYEQYF,TRBJ2-7,11,TRBV6-1
CASSESAPRDSYGYTF,TRBJ1-2,16,TRBV25-1
CAWTSTDTQYF,TRBJ2-3,11,TRBV30
CASSSGQLDGETQYF,TRBJ2-5,15,TRBV27
CAWSGKRTGRPQHF,TRBJ1-5,14,TRBV30
CASSFQAGDTDTQYF,TRBJ2-3,15,TRBV27
CASSFGGGEQYF,TRBJ2-7,12,TRBV5-6
CASRGGGVGFF,TRBJ2-1,11,TRBV7-3
CASKRGDYGYTF,TRBJ1-2,12,TRBV6-5
CASSRSGGTEAFF,TRBJ1-1,13,TRBV11-1
CASSLDPAEQETQYF,TRBJ2-5,15,TRBV5-1